This TCR beta chain came from a study of cytomegalovirus exposure and HLA in healthy donors. As for the study in general: The 90 to 150 validation repertoires and the approximately 700 first-cohort repertoires shared a platform, a later analysis reported.

Study results and caveats: Later, an analysis found that TCR clusters from the first cohort tended to co-occur in the roughly 110 validation repertoires. A list of roughly 180 TCR beta chains associated with cytomegalovirus was given.

The donors belonged to the roughly 110-subject validation cohort, separate from the roughly 700-subject first cohort. Libraries were prepared by immunoSEQ multiplex PCR; TCRdb keeps only in-frame clonotypes and omits some of them. The sample lists 75,000 to 90,000 clones; 90% to 95% were seen once. V was pared by 2 bases and J by 1 base, with 5 bases of the junction left unmatched. This CDR3 has 16 residues. From germline, CDR1 is MNHEY and CDR2 SVGAGI. With respect to this clone: The antigen is unknown.

Sequencing was carried out using PBMCs. The receptor comes from a young woman in good health and CMV-seronegative. The V and J genes are TRBV6-5 and TRBJ2-3, with 8 bases matching TRBD1. Here the CDR3 reads CASSYPSGQGTDTQYF. Here the CDR3 DNA reads TGTGCCAGCAGTTACCCCTCGGGACAGGGCACAGATACGCAGTATTTT.